Below, 15 T cell receptor beta chains from the same sample are listed, as sequenced in a study of glioma-infiltrating T cells. The iRepertoire nested amplicon-rescue multiplex PCR amplified TCR alpha and beta CDR3s from RNA. TCRdb processed the multiplex PCR reads anew with MiXCR; each CDR3 protein has one entry. The table has under 150,000 distinct CDR3 sequences, about 25% seen once; the top ten hold 27%. Specimen: glioma tissue, nonneoplastic brain tissue, or PBMCs (not recorded which). The source is a human donor with low-grade glioma or glioblastoma, undergoing nonglioma brain surgery, or in good health (not recorded which).

CDR3 nucleotide sequence: TGTGCCAGCAGCTTAGCGGTTGGGCAGGCCCAATATGGCTACACCTTC. Translating it yields CASSLAVGQAQYGYTF. The chain is built from TRBV7-2 and TRBJ1-2; D call uncertain. The V end was cut by 0 bases, the J end by 5 bases, with 16 bases between. Looked up from germline, CDR1 is SGHTA and CDR2 is FQGNSA. This CDR3 region has 16 residues.

The V and J genes are TRBV20-1 and TRBJ2-1, with 7 bases lining up with TRBD1. CDR3 length: 16 amino acids. The germline V gene encodes CDR1 DFQATT and CDR2 SNEGSKA (reference sequence). Unmatched junction bases numbered 14, after V lost 3 bases and J lost 6 bases. The CDR3 DNA is TGCAGTGCTAGGGGCGTACGACAGGGCGAAGGCAATGAGCAGTTCTTC. This translates into CSARGVRQGEGNEQFF.

The V and J genes are TRBV7-6 and TRBJ1-6; unclear D gene. Germline values: CDR1 SGHVS, CDR2 FNYEAQ. V lost 3 bases and J lost 7, with 10 bases in between. This CDR3 comprises 14 residues. This CDR3 reads CASSLTSGNSPLHF. For the CDR3, the DNA is TGTGCCAGCAGCTTGACATCTGGGAATTCACCCCTCCACTTT.

The V call is TRBV14, the J call TRBJ1-5, with D maybe TRBD1 (6 bases). Trimming left V 8 bases short and J 2 bases short, with 28 bases between. The CDR3 runs 19 residues. Germline CDR1 is SGHDN and CDR2 is FVKESK. The CDR3 DNA follows: TGTGCCAGCTCATTCGACAGGCCCAGGGAGATATTTGGCAATCAGCCCCAGCATTTT. As protein: CASSFDRPREIFGNQPQHF. The complete variable domain, with remaining parts taken from reference TRBV14 and TRBJ1-5, reads EAGVTQFPSHSVIEKGQTVTLRCDPISGHDNLYWYRRVMGKEIKFLLHFVKESKQDESGMPNNRFLAERTGGTYSTLKVQPAELEDSGVYFCASSFDRPREIFGNQPQHFGDGTRLSIL.

In this sample, this clonotype turned up a few times. This sequence joins TRBV6-4 and TRBJ1-1; D not resolved. The V gene lost 5 bases and the J gene lost 0 bases, with 10 bases spanning the gap. The CDR3 spans 14 residues. Germline CDR1 and CDR2: MRHNA and SNTAGT. The CDR3 nucleotides read TGTGCCAGCAGTCCCCAGCACGTGAACACTGAAGCTTTCTTT. Translating it yields CASSPQHVNTEAFF.

This clonotype was counted at least ten times. The CDR3 DNA follows: TGCGCCAGCAGCCACCGGACAGAAGGGCTACAGGATAAGGGCACTGAAGCTTTCTTT. This codes for CASSHRTEGLQDKGTEAFF. The genes are TRBV4-1 and TRBJ1-1; a possible D gene is TRBD1 (6 bases). Germline-derived CDR1 and CDR2 are MGHRA and YSYEKL. CDR3 length: 19 amino acids. V was clipped by 3 bases and J by 4 bases, with 27 bases between them.

This clonotype showed up many times. The chain couples TRBV6-1 to TRBJ2-3; 10 bases match TRBD2. With V trimmed by 6 bases and J by 1 base, 7 bases remained unmatched. This CDR3 comprises 16 residues. CDR1 is MNHNS, CDR2 SASEGT, per germline. CDR3 nucleotides: TGTGCCAGCAGCCTAAAGCGGGGGGGACGCACAGATACGCAGTATTTT. Translated, it gives CASSLKRGGRTDTQYF.

This clonotype was observed a handful of times. The chain combines TRBV24-1 with TRBJ1-2; 7 bases are a match to TRBD1. With V trimmed by 4 bases and J by 1 base, 5 bases remained unmatched. Germline V gene lookup returns CDR1 KGHDR and CDR2 SFDVKD. The length of the CDR3 is 15 residues. Here the CDR3 reads CATSDPTGDNYGYTF. CDR3 in DNA: TGTGCCACCAGTGACCCAACAGGGGATAACTATGGCTACACCTTC.

This sequence joins TRBV2 and TRBJ1-2, with D perhaps matching TRBD1 (6 bases). Germline values: CDR1 SNHLY, CDR2 FYNNEI. Trimming stripped 6 bases from V and 5 bases from J, with 19 bases between. The CDR3 is made up of 15 amino acids. The CDR3 spells CASSVGAGAGYGYTF. As DNA, the CDR3 is TGTGCCAGCAGCGTAGGGGCAGGGGCAGGTTATGGCTACACCTTC.

This clonotype turned up a few times. The chain employs TRBV25-1 and TRBJ1-3; D perhaps matches TRBD1 (5 bases). Germline V lookup: CDR1 MGHDK, CDR2 SYGVNS. Trimming shortened V by 5 bases and J by 2 bases, and 10 bases separated the two germline ends. The CDR3 has 14 amino acids. CDR3 bases: TGTGCCAGCAGTTGGGTAGGGGCTGGAAACACCATATATTTT. It codes for CASSWVGAGNTIYF.

This rearrangement joins TRBV29-1 to TRBJ1-5; tentative D call: TRBD1 (6 bases). The V end was cut by 3 bases, the J end by 15 bases, with 15 bases between. The CDR3 length is 11 residues. Germline lookup yields CDR1 SQVTM and CDR2 ANQGSEA. CDR3 residues: CSVEQDSKRHF. The DNA for the CDR3 is TGCAGCGTTGAGCAGGACAGCAAACGGCATTTT.

This clonotype was found many times. The chain has TRBV6-1 and TRBJ1-5, with D unclear. Germline CDR1 MNHNS, CDR2 SASEGT. V was pared by 8 bases and J by 0 bases, with 8 bases between. The CDR3 length is 13 residues. The CDR3 is CASGVNSNQPQHF. CDR3 in DNA: TGTGCCAGCGGGGTTAATAGCAATCAGCCCCAGCATTTT.

The table lists this clonotype with many counts. The chain uses TRBV6-2 or TRBV6-3 and TRBJ2-3, with D uncertain. Trimming took off 2 bases at V and 1 base at J, with 16 bases between the two ends. Germline V gene lookup returns CDR1 MNHEY and CDR2 SVGEGT. This CDR3 contains 17 residues. This CDR3 reads CASSYPSGVTGTDTQYF. CDR3 coding DNA: TGTGCCAGCAGTTACCCAAGTGGTGTCACTGGCACAGATACGCAGTATTTT.

This chain uses TRBV5-6 with TRBJ2-3, with 9 positions matching TRBD1. CDR3 size: 16 residues. The junction had 10 bases not matched to a gene; V was cut back by 4 bases and J by 4 bases. The germline gives CDR1 SGHDT, CDR2 YYEEEE. CDR3 loop: CASSPGGGQGADTQYF. DNA for the CDR3: TGTGCCAGCAGCCCAGGGGGGGGACAGGGTGCAGATACGCAGTATTTT. Complete variable domain (other parts from reference TRBV5-6 and TRBJ2-3): DAGVTQSPTHLIKTRGQQVTLRCSPKSGHDTVSWYQQALGQGPQFIFQYYEEEERQRGNFPDRFSGHQFPNYSSELNVNALLLGDSALYLCASSPGGGQGADTQYFGPGTRLTVL.

This clonotype was seen more than once but under ten times. The CDR3 sequence is CASSQERAEAFF. DNA of the CDR3: TGTGCCAGCAGCCAAGAAAGGGCTGAAGCTTTCTTT. The rearrangement links TRBV14 to TRBJ1-1; no firm D call. Germline V gene data show CDR1 as SGHDN and CDR2 as FVKESK. Trimming took off 0 bases at V and 6 bases at J, with 5 bases between the two ends. This CDR3 region has 12 residues.